These 18 T cell receptor beta chains were sequenced from one sample in a study of blood T cell repertoires in COVID-19. The data were produced by immunoSEQ multiplex PCR, yet TCRdb's version contains in-frame clones alone and is incomplete. The sample includes some 150,000 clones, 85% of them seen just once. The sequenced sample was peripheral blood. The receptor set was obtained from a human donor with acute or convalescent COVID-19. The donor label of this sample is uncertain.

The genes are TRBV18 and TRBJ1-2; the D is unclear. Trimming stripped 2 bases from V and 4 bases from J, with 14 bases between. Germline V gives CDR1 KGHSH, CDR2 LQKENI. This CDR3 region has 15 residues. The CDR3 here is CASSPEGFGVYGYTF. The CDR3 DNA follows: TGTGCCAGCTCACCAGAGGGATTCGGAGTCTATGGCTACACCTTC.

The chain combines TRBV11-3 with TRBJ2-7, with a possible D match to TRBD1 (6 bases). The V end was cut by 0 bases, the J end by 3 bases, with 12 bases between. This CDR3 is 15 amino acids long. Germline CDR1 reads SGHNT; CDR2 reads YENEEA. The CDR3 sequence: CASSLDGRDIYEQYF. In DNA, the CDR3 is TGTGCCAGCAGCTTAGACGGAAGGGACATCTACGAGCAGTACTTC.

The chain is built from TRBV7-2 and TRBJ2-1; no definite D call. V was pared by 5 bases and J by 12 bases, with 17 bases between. The CDR3 loop spans 13 amino acids. In germline, CDR1 is SGHTA, CDR2 FQGNSA. The CDR3 loop is CASSPQLAEPQFF. CDR3 bases: TGTGCCAGCAGCCCGCAATTAGCCGAGCCGCAGTTCTTC.

The rearrangement uses TRBV14 and TRBJ1-2, with TRBD1 as a possible D gene (5 bases). Trimming cost V 0 bases and J 6 bases, with 14 bases left between them. This CDR3 comprises 15 residues. Per the germline V gene, CDR1 is SGHDN and CDR2 is FVKESK. Written as DNA, the CDR3 is TGTGCCAGCAGCCAAGATCCGCGGTGGGGGGATGGCTACACCTTC. Translating gives CASSQDPRWGDGYTF.

The chain recombines TRBV18 with TRBJ2-5; perhaps TRBD1 as D (5 bases). Between the trimmed V and J ends, which lost 6 bases and 3 bases, there was a span of 11 bases. The CDR3 consists of 13 residues. Germline-derived CDR1 and CDR2 are KGHSH and LQKENI. In nucleotides, the CDR3 is TGTGCCAGCTCTCCCAGGGATAAAGAGACCCAGTACTTC. Its protein is CASSPRDKETQYF. The full variable domain, completed using reference TRBV18 and TRBJ2-5, is NAGVMQNPRHLVRRRGQEARLRCSPMKGHSHVYWYRQLPEEGLKFMVYLQKENIIDESGMPKERFSAEFPKEGPSILRIQQVVRGDSAAYFCASSPRDKETQYFGPGTRLLVL.

A few counts support this clone. The rearrangement uses TRBV3-1 (or the pseudogene TRBV3-2) and TRBJ2-7, with 7 bases that match TRBD1. Germline assignment: CDR1 LGHDT and CDR2 YNNKEL (reference sequence). V trimming: 4 bases; J trimming: 6 bases; junction bases outside the gene matches: 12. The CDR3 length is 15 residues. CDR3 coding DNA: TGTGCCAGCAGCCTGGGCGCCCAGGGGGAATTCGAGCAGTACTTC. This translates into CASSLGAQGEFEQYF.

This chain uses TRBV3-1 (or the pseudogene TRBV3-2) with TRBJ2-4; 7 bases are a match to TRBD2. The V gene's germline CDR1 is LGHDT and CDR2 YNNKEL (reference sequence). The CDR3 runs 21 residues. J was trimmed by 4 bases and V by 2 bases; bases with no gene match: 23. The CDR3 region has the DNA TGTGCCAGCAGCCAAAAAGTATCGGGTGGCGGGAGCTCCATCGTAAAAAACATTCAGTACTTC. Residues: CASSQKVSGGGSSIVKNIQYF.

The V and J genes are TRBV19 and TRBJ2-3; 8 bases agree with TRBD2. CDR1 LNHDA and CDR2 SQIVND come from the germline V gene (reference sequence). The CDR3 runs to 17 residues. The trim removed 1 base at V and 0 bases at J, leaving 6 bases unmatched. The CDR3 loop is CASSIGGVAGSTDTQYF. In nucleotides, the CDR3 is TGTGCCAGTAGTATAGGGGGGGTAGCGGGGAGCACAGATACGCAGTATTTT.

The V and J genes are TRBV15 and TRBJ2-1, with 14 bases identical to TRBD2. CDR1 LNHNV and CDR2 YYDKDF come from the germline V gene (reference sequence). Trimming took 3 bases from V and 7 from J; bases not matched to a gene: 2. This CDR3 comprises 15 residues. CDR3 sequence (DNA): TGTGCCACCAGCAGGGGACTAGCGGGAGTTAATGAGCAGTTCTTC. The encoded protein is CATSRGLAGVNEQFF.

This clone was seen only a few times. The chain employs TRBV5-1 and TRBJ1-1, with no clear D. Germline assignment: CDR1 SGHRS and CDR2 YFSETQ. This CDR3 spans 15 amino acids. V was pared by 3 bases and J by 2 bases, with 14 bases between. The CDR3 DNA reads as TGCGCCAGCAGCTCCACGGGTAGGTTAAACACTGAAGCTTTCTTT. It yields the protein CASSSTGRLNTEAFF.

This chain joins TRBV12-5 and TRBJ2-5, with 7 positions matching TRBD1. The germline CDR1 and CDR2 sequences are LGHNT and FRNRAP. The ends lost 10 bases at V and 1 base at J; junction bases unmatched: 9. The CDR3 loop spans 14 amino acids. CDR3 amino acids: CATTGVKVQETQYF. The CDR3 DNA reads as TGTGCTACTACAGGGGTAAAGGTCCAAGAGACCCAGTACTTC.

The chain recombines TRBV7-3 with TRBJ1-4, with TRBD1 as a possible D gene (6 bases). Germline CDR1 and CDR2: SGHTA and FQGTGA. This CDR3 region has 15 residues. Trimming took 5 bases from V and 8 from J, leaving 18 bases between them. DNA for the CDR3: TGTGCCAGCAGCCCAAGACAGGCACAACCCGAAAAACTGTTTTTT. It is translated as CASSPRQAQPEKLFF.

The rearrangement uses TRBV6-2 or TRBV6-3 and TRBJ1-5; 10 bases map to TRBD1. There are 15 residues in the CDR3. Germline CDR1 reads MNHEY; CDR2 reads SVGEGT. V was pared by 5 bases and J by 4 bases, with 5 bases of the junction left unmatched. The DNA of the CDR3 is TGTGCCAGCAGTAACCGGGACAGGGGAAATCAGCCCCAGCATTTT. Translated, it gives CASSNRDRGNQPQHF.

In DNA, the CDR3 is TGTGCCAGCAGCCTCTCGAGTGGGAACACTGAAGCTTTCTTT. This encodes CASSLSSGNTEAFF. The chain recombines TRBV3-1 (or the pseudogene TRBV3-2) with TRBJ1-1; D gene unclear. The ends were cut back, 4 bases at V and 1 base at J, with 10 bases in the middle. The CDR3 is made up of 14 amino acids. CDR1 LGHDT and CDR2 YNNKEL come from the germline V gene (reference sequence).

The V call is TRBV18, the J call TRBJ2-3; perhaps TRBD1 as D (6 bases). Germline CDR1 reads KGHSH; CDR2 reads LQKENI. This CDR3 comprises 15 residues. The V end lost 3 bases, the J end lost 2 bases, and 12 bases lay between the germline ends. This CDR3 is CASSPEQGPTDTQYF. The DNA of the CDR3 is TGTGCCAGCTCACCCGAACAGGGACCCACAGATACGCAGTATTTT.

This chain uses TRBV2 with TRBJ1-1; 9 bases align to TRBD1. CDR3 size: 15 residues. The V segment lost 4 bases and the J segment 11 bases; nucleotides outside the gene matches: 14. Germline V gives CDR1 SNHLY, CDR2 FYNNEI. In nucleotides, the CDR3 is TGTGCCAGCAGTGCCCAGGGGTCGGGACAGGGATTCGCTTTCTTT. It encodes CASSAQGSGQGFAFF.

The chain joins TRBV15 to TRBJ2-3, with 10 bases lining up with TRBD1. J lost 4 bases, V lost 3 bases, and 1 base had no gene match. This CDR3 is built from 14 residues. Germline CDR1 is LNHNV and CDR2 is YYDKDF (reference sequence). The CDR3 sequence is CATSSGTGADTQYF. The CDR3 nucleotides are TGTGCCACCAGCAGTGGGACAGGGGCAGATACGCAGTATTTT.

The rearrangement links TRBV5-1 to TRBJ2-1, with TRBD2 matching over 11 bases. CDR3 size: 16 residues. V shed 5 bases, J shed 0 bases, and the junction held 4 bases outside the gene matches. In germline, CDR1 is SGHRS, CDR2 YFSETQ. For the CDR3, the DNA is TGCGCCAGCAGTTCGGGACTAGCGGACTCCTACAATGAGCAGTTCTTC. Translated, it gives CASSSGLADSYNEQFF.